This TCR beta chain was obtained from a study of blood T cells in healthy people across ages (dated by TCRdb to about 2015). With regard to the full study: In model experiments, template switching captured roughly one uniquely barcoded TCR beta cDNA molecule for every two T cells. The study measured age-related changes in TCR beta repertoire diversity using deep sequencing normalized with unique cDNA molecular identifiers. The donors were split into four age groups: young (average around 15 years), middle-aged (39), aged (roughly 65) and long-lived (approximately 80). Donors of different ages were randomly distributed across sequencing lanes to avoid experimental bias. Two additional independent replicas of 1 million unique cDNA reads from the same blood draw were analyzed for two donors (one aged 18 to 29 and one aged 80 or older). Broad study findings and their caveats: Because the CMV infection status of the donors was unknown, age-related changes in expanded clonotypes may potentially have been confounded. Since profiling was done on bulk unsorted PBMCs, naive and antigen-experienced compartments could not be conclusively compared. A strong correlation was found between observed TCR beta diversity and the percentage of naive T cells measured by flow cytometry. As age increased, observed TCR beta diversity per million T cells dropped in a roughly linear way, and a significant reduction was already evident by age 40. Compared with the aged group, the long-lived group had more naive CD4+ T cells, fewer expanded clones and increased TCR diversity, a pattern suggesting age selection. Total diversity estimates from one million sequenced T cells were considered lower bounds and underestimates.

The V and J ends are trimmed by 4 bases and 4 bases, leaving 11 bases between them. The CDR3 runs 14 amino acids, cysteine and phenylalanine included. Solely the CDR3 DNA is kept, with 42 bases framed from the first base. The germline V gene (reference sequence) specifies SEHNR as CDR1 and FQNEAQ as CDR2. The roughly 39 donors, aged about 6 to 100 years, were systemically healthy Caucasian individuals from Russia. Around 9.7 milliliters of peripheral blood were collected from each donor into EDTA-treated Vacutainer tubes. Ficoll-Paque density-gradient centrifugation was used to isolate PBMCs, with at least 7 million per sample. Trizol reagent was used to extract total RNA from the PBMCs, yielding at least 6 micrograms per sample. The percentages of naive CD45RAhigh/CD27high T cells were determined by flow cytometry on a PBMC aliquot from every donor. The method behind the library was 5' RACE. The reads were generated on an Illumina HiSeq 2500. A second PCR of roughly 7 to 11 cycles was performed with a sample-barcoded 5' primer and a J-beta primer mix. Each TCR beta cDNA molecule received a unique molecular identifier from a template-switch 5' adaptor carrying 12 random nucleotides. Each sample yielded at least 2.5 million CDR3-containing paired-end reads. First-strand cDNA was synthesized from all RNA with the Mint cDNA synthesis kit, primed by a TRBC-specific oligonucleotide. Following uracil-DNA glycosylase treatment, all cDNA underwent a first 18-cycle PCR with the universal primers M1SS and BC2_uni_R. Under the source paper's analysis protocol: For normalization, 1 million high-quality reads were randomly selected from each sample, with every read carrying a distinct molecular identifier. Instead of being binned into consensus sequences, reads with shared molecular identifiers were discarded. CDR3 identification, clonotype clustering and error correction used MiTCR with a Q25 quality threshold and the strictest error-elimination algorithm. A nonparametric unseen species model using Euler transformation provided a lower-bound estimate of total TCR beta diversity. TCRdb's own reprocessing of the public reads used fastp at Q25 and MiXCR and kept productive beta chains. Duplicate CDR3 protein sequences are folded into a single record with the most common DNA and genes. The V and J calls were not made by the authors but by TCRdb's processing. The sample table shows about 1.4 million distinct CDR3 sequences, and 55% to 75% are seen once. The ten largest clones capture 5% to 7% of the sample.

As for this clonotype: No cognate antigen has been identified for it. Per-base quality was not reported, and no clone a single base away is much larger than it.

The V and J genes are TRBV7-9 and TRBJ2-1; D gene: possibly TRBD2, on 5 matching bases. The sequenced sample was blood. The receptor's source is a man aged 18 to 30 in good health. The CDR3 region has the sequence CASSSRTGYNEQFF. The DNA reads as follows: TGTGCCAGCAGCTCCAGGACGGGGTACAATGAGCAGTTCTTC. Here the CDR3 is joined to the reference TRBV7-9 and TRBJ2-1 genes, and the full variable domain is: DTGVSQNPRHKITKRGQNVTFRCDPISEHNRLYWYRQTLGQGPEFLTYFQNEAQLEKSRLLSDRFSAERPKGSFSTLEIQRTEQGDSAMYLCASSSRTGYNEQFFGPGTRLTVL.